A single sample is the source of the 18 T cell receptor beta chains below, sequenced in a study of sequential checkpoint blockade in melanoma. Generated by immunoSEQ multiplex PCR, the TCRdb table keeps only in-frame clones and is missing some. The data show roughly 5,000 clones, with around 40% seen just once and 6% to 7% held by the top ten. The treatment: randomized to nivolumab then ipilimumab (arm A) or the reverse (arm B). The sequences come from tumor tissue (inferred from file names), collected from a patient given nivolumab and ipilimumab in sequence. The origin of the receptors is a human donor with melanoma.

CDR3 amino acids: CASSLAGGPEEQYF. The CDR3 DNA sequence: TGCGCCAGCAGCTTAGCGGGAGGGCCGGAGGAGCAGTACTTC. This chain connects TRBV5-1 to TRBJ2-7; 10 nucleotides agree with TRBD2. CDR3 length: 14 residues. J lost 7 bases, V lost 2 bases, and 6 bases had no gene match. Germline V gives CDR1 SGHRS, CDR2 YFSETQ.

The chain joins TRBV19 to TRBJ1-2; 9 bases are shared with TRBD1. The germline gives CDR1 LNHDA, CDR2 SQIVND (reference sequence). With V trimmed by 6 bases and J by 4 bases, 15 bases remained unmatched. CDR3 length equals 17 residues. CDR3 bases: TGTGCCAGTAGCCCCAACGTAGGACAGGGGATGGGCTATGGCTACACCTTC. It is translated as CASSPNVGQGMGYGYTF.

The J gene is TRBJ2-5, the V gene TRBV18; 9 bases fit TRBD1. The CDR3 has 13 amino acids. The germline CDR1 and CDR2 sequences are KGHSH and LQKENI. J lost 5 bases, V lost 4 bases, and 2 bases had no gene match. The DNA of the CDR3 is TGTGCCAGCTCACACAGGGGGCCCGAGACCCAGTACTTC. As protein: CASSHRGPETQYF.

This clone was seen a handful of times. The rearrangement links TRBV11-3 to TRBJ2-1; 7 nucleotides agree with TRBD2. Unmatched junction bases numbered 10, after V lost 5 bases and J lost 3 bases. The germline gives CDR1 SGHNT, CDR2 YENEEA. This CDR3 comprises 16 residues. The CDR3 loop reads CASSRLTSAGYNEQFF. DNA of the CDR3: TGTGCCAGCAGCCGTCTTACTAGCGCGGGCTACAATGAGCAGTTCTTC.

This clone was detected only a few times. The chain links TRBV11-3 to TRBJ2-3; TRBD2 aligns across 8 bases. The CDR3 contains 14 residues. The V gene's germline CDR1 is SGHNT and CDR2 YENEEA. The V gene end was trimmed by 3 bases and the J gene end by 3 bases; junction bases not matched to a gene: 2. This chain's CDR3 is CASSLAGGTDTQYF. DNA for the CDR3: TGTGCCAGCAGCTTGGCGGGAGGTACAGATACGCAGTATTTT. Combining the CDR3 with reference TRBV11-3 and TRBJ2-3 gives the whole variable domain EAGVVQSPRYKIIEKKQPVAFWCNPISGHNTLYWYLQNLGQGPELLIRYENEEAVDDSQLPKDRFSAERLKGVDSTLKIQPAELGDSAVYLCASSLAGGTDTQYFGPGTRLTVL.

The chain links TRBV6-8 to TRBJ2-7, with no clear D. The germline gives CDR1 MNHGY, CDR2 SAAAGT. The CDR3 spans 13 residues. Trimming stripped 6 bases from V and 1 base from J, with 10 bases between. The CDR3 DNA reads as TGTGCCAGCAGCTTACCTGGGTCCTACGAGCAGTACTTC. Its translation is CASSLPGSYEQYF.

This sequence joins TRBV29-1 and TRBJ1-4; D gene uncertain. The V and J ends lost 4 bases and 4 bases respectively, with 7 bases between them. CDR3 length: 12 amino acids. The germline CDR1 and CDR2 sequences are SQVTM and ANQGSEA. For the CDR3, the DNA is TGCAGCGTTGGGTCGGGTAATGAAAAACTGTTTTTT. This encodes CSVGSGNEKLFF. Combining the CDR3 with reference TRBV29-1 and TRBJ1-4 gives the whole variable domain SAVISQKPSRDICQRGTSLTIQCQVDSQVTMMFWYRQQPGQSLTLIATANQGSEATYESGFVIDKFPISRPNLTFSTLTVSNMSPEDSSIYLCSVGSGNEKLFFGSGTQLSVL.

This rearrangement joins TRBV5-1 to TRBJ1-3; TRBD1 aligns across 8 bases. Trimming took 3 bases from V and 0 from J; bases not matched to a gene: 5. CDR3 length: 16 amino acids. CDR1 and CDR2 from the germline V gene are SGHRS and YFSETQ. CDR3 loop: CASSSAQGGSGNTIYF. DNA for the CDR3: TGCGCCAGCAGCTCCGCACAGGGGGGCTCTGGAAACACCATATATTTT.

This sequence joins TRBV30 and TRBJ2-1; TRBD1 is a possible D gene (6 bases). The CDR3 has 15 residues. The V end was cut by 3 bases, the J end by 3 bases, with 15 bases between. Germline V gene lookup returns CDR1 GTSNPN and CDR2 SVGIG (reference sequence). This chain's CDR3 is CAWRKGQTSYNEQFF. The DNA for the CDR3 is TGTGCCTGGAGGAAAGGACAGACCAGCTACAATGAGCAGTTCTTC.

V is TRBV7-6 and J is TRBJ1-1, with D tentatively TRBD1 (5 bases). V was pared by 5 bases and J by 5 bases, with 18 bases between. The CDR3 length is 15 residues. Germline values: CDR1 SGHVS, CDR2 FNYEAQ. The CDR3 region is CASSPMGRERTEAFF. As DNA, the CDR3 is TGTGCCAGCAGCCCCATGGGGCGTGAGAGGACTGAAGCTTTCTTT.

This rearrangement joins TRBV6-8 to TRBJ1-4; D possibly corresponds to TRBD1 (6 bases). The CDR3 sequence is 14 residues long. The V gene lost 7 bases and the J gene lost 6 bases, with 15 bases spanning the gap. Looked up from germline, CDR1 is MNHGY and CDR2 is SAAAGT. The CDR3 bases are TGTGCCAGCATCGAGGGGGACGGACATGAAAAACTGTTTTTT. It is translated as CASIEGDGHEKLFF.

This chain uses TRBV29-1 with TRBJ2-1; 13 positions agree with TRBD2. The CDR3 loop spans 15 amino acids. With V trimmed by 8 bases and J by 4 bases, 8 bases remained unmatched. The germline CDR1 and CDR2 sequences are SQVTM and ANQGSEA. The CDR3 loop reads CSLLEGLAGYNEQFF. As DNA, the CDR3 is TGCAGCCTCCTAGAGGGACTAGCGGGGTACAATGAGCAGTTCTTC.

V and J are TRBV10-1 and TRBJ2-3; 10 nucleotides match TRBD1. With 3 bases clipped from V and 11 bases from J, the junction kept 5 bases outside the gene matches. Germline values: CDR1 WNHNN, CDR2 SYGVQD (reference sequence). The CDR3 is made up of 13 amino acids. For the CDR3, the DNA is TGCGCCAGCAGTGACCGATGGACAGGGGGGCAGTATTTT. Translation: CASSDRWTGGQYF.

V usage is TRBV5-1 and J usage is TRBJ2-3, with D tentatively TRBD2 (6 bases). Germline V gene lookup returns CDR1 SGHRS and CDR2 YFSETQ. Trimming left V 3 bases short and J 0 bases short, with 11 bases between. This CDR3 is 15 amino acids long. For the CDR3, the DNA is TGCGCCAGCAGCTCCCCTAGCGATAGCACAGATACGCAGTATTTT. Its translation is CASSSPSDSTDTQYF.

This clone was counted only a few times. J is TRBJ2-7 and V is TRBV5-4; the match to TRBD2 covers 12 bases. The V and J ends lost 4 bases and 2 bases, in that order; junction bases with no gene match: 4. This CDR3 is 15 amino acids long. The germline V gene has CDR1 SGHNT and CDR2 YYREEE (reference sequence). CDR3 nucleotides: TGTGCCAGCAGCCAGCTAGCGGGAGGGACCTACGAGCAGTACTTC. Its translation is CASSQLAGGTYEQYF.

This clone was observed a handful of times. The J gene is TRBJ2-7, the V gene TRBV28; 10 bases fit TRBD1. The junction had 7 bases not matched to a gene; V was cut back by 6 bases and J by 5 bases. CDR1 MDHEN and CDR2 SYDVKM come from the germline V gene. The CDR3 has 14 residues. CDR3: CASSRTGGLNEQYF. The CDR3 DNA is TGTGCCAGCAGCCGGACAGGGGGGTTGAACGAGCAGTACTTC. The entire variable domain, with the rest obtained from reference TRBV28 and TRBJ2-7, is as follows: DVKVTQSSRYLVKRTGEKVFLECVQDMDHENMFWYRQDPGLGLRLIYFSYDVKMKEKGDIPEGYSVSREKKERFSLILESASTNQTSMYLCASSRTGGLNEQYFGPGTRLTVT.

This clone was detected only a few times. The chain has TRBV11-3 and TRBJ2-1, with 11 bases identical to TRBD2. The length of the CDR3 is 14 residues. J lost 8 bases, V lost 5 bases, and 5 bases had no gene match. Germline V gene lookup returns CDR1 SGHNT and CDR2 YENEEA. The DNA of the CDR3 is TGTGCCAGCAGCCTCACTAGCGGGAGCTATGAGCAGTTCTTC. As protein: CASSLTSGSYEQFF.

This chain connects TRBV19 to TRBJ2-7; a possible D gene is TRBD2 (5 bases). The CDR3 covers 14 residues. Germline values: CDR1 LNHDA, CDR2 SQIVND (reference sequence). With 4 bases removed from V and 6 bases from J, the gap between germline ends came to 16 bases. The chain's CDR3 is CASSTRDEISEQYF. The CDR3 nucleotides are TGTGCCAGTAGTACCCGGGATGAGATCTCCGAGCAGTACTTC.